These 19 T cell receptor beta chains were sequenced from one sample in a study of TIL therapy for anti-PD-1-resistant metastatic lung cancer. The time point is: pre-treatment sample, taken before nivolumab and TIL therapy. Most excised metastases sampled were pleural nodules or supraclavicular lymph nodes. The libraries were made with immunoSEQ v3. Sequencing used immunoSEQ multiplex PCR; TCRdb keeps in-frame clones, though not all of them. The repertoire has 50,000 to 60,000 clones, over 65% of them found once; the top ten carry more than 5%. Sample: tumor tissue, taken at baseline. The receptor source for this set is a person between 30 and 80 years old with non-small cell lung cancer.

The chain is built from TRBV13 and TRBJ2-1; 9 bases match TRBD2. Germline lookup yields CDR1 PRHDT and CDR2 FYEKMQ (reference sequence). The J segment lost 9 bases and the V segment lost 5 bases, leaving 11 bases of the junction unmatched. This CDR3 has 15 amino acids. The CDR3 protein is CASSLYSGLAREQFF. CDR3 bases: TGTGCCAGCAGCCTCTATTCGGGACTAGCTCGTGAGCAGTTCTTC.

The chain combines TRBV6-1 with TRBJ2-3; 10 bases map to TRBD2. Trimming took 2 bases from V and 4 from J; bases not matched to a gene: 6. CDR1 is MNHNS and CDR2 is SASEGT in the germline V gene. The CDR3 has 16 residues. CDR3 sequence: CASSELAGGESDTQYF. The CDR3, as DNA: TGTGCCAGCAGTGAATTAGCGGGGGGCGAATCAGATACGCAGTATTTT.

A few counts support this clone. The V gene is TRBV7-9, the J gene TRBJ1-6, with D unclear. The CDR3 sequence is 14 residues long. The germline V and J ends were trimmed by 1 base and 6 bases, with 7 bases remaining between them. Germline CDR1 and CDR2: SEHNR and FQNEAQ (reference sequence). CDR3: CASSLVQTNSPLHF. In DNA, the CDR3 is TGTGCCAGCAGCTTAGTACAGACTAATTCACCCCTCCACTTT.

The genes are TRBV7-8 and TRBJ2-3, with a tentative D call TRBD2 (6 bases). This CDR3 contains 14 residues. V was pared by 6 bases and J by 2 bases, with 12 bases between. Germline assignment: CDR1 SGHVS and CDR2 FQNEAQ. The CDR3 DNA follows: TGTGCCAGCAGGTCAGCGGGCCTCACAGATACGCAGTATTTT. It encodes CASRSAGLTDTQYF.

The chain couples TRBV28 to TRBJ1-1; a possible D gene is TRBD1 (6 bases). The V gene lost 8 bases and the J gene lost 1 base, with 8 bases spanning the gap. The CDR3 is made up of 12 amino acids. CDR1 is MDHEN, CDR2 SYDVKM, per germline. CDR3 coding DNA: TGTGCCAGCTCCAGGGGGAACACTGAAGCTTTCTTT. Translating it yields CASSRGNTEAFF.

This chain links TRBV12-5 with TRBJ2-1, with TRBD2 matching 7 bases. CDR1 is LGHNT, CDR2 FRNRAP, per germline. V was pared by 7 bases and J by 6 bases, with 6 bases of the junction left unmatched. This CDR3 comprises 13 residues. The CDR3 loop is CASVPPGGNEQFF. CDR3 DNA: TGTGCTAGTGTCCCGCCGGGGGGCAATGAGCAGTTCTTC.

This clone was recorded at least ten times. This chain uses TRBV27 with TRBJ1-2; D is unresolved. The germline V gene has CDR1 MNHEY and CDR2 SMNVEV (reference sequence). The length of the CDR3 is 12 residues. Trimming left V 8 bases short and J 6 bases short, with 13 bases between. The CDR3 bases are TGTGCCAGCTTCGGTGTGGTGGATGGCTACACCTTC. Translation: CASFGVVDGYTF.

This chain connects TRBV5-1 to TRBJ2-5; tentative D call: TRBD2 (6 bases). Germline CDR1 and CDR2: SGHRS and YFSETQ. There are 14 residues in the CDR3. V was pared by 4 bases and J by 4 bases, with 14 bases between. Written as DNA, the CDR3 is TGCGCCAGCAGCCCCAGGGAGGTGAGAGAGACCCAGTACTTC. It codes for CASSPREVRETQYF.

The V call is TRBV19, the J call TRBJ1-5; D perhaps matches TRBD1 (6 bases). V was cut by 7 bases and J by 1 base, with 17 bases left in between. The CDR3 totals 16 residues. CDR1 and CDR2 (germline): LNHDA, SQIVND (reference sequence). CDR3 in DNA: TGTGCCAGTACCAATCCCGGGGGCGTGAGCAATCAGCCCCAGCATTTT. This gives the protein CASTNPGGVSNQPQHF.

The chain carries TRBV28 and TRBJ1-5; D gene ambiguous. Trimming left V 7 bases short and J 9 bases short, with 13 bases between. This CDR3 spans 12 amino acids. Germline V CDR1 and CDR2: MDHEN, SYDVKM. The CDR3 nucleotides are TGTGCCAGCAAAACACACGGCAGGCCCCAGCATTTT. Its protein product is CASKTHGRPQHF.

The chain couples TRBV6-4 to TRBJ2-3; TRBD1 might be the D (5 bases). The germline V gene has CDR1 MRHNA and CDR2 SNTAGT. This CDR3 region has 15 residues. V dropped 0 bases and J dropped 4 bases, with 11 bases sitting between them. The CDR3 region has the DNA TGTGCCAGCAGTGACTCCCCGGCAGGGCCAGATACGCAGTATTTT. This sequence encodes CASSDSPAGPDTQYF.

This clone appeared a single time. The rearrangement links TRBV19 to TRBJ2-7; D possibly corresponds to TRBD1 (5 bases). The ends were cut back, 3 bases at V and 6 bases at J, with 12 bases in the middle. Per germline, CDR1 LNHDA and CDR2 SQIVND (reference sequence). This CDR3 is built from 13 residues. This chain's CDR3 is CASSIPPQGEQYF. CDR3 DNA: TGTGCCAGTAGTATTCCCCCGCAGGGCGAGCAGTACTTC.

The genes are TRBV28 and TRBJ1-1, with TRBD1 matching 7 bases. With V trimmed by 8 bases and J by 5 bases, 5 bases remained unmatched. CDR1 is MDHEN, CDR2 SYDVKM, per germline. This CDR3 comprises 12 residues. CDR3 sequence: CASQTGRTEAFF. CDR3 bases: TGTGCCAGCCAGACAGGGAGGACTGAAGCTTTCTTT.

CDR3 nucleotide sequence: TGCGCCAGCAGCTTGTCGCGGACACGGAAAGAGACCCAGTACTTC. Protein sequence: CASSLSRTRKETQYF. J is TRBJ2-5 and V is TRBV5-1; TRBD1 is a possible D gene (5 bases). V was cut by 1 base and J by 3 bases, with 13 bases left in between. The CDR3 spans 15 residues. Germline CDR1 reads SGHRS; CDR2 reads YFSETQ.

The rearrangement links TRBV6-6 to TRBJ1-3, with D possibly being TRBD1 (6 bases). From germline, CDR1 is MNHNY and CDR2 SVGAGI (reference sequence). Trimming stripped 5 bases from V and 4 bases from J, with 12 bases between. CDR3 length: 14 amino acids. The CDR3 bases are TGTGCCAGCAGTACCCAAGGGGGGGGAAACACCATATATTTT. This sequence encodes CASSTQGGGNTIYF.

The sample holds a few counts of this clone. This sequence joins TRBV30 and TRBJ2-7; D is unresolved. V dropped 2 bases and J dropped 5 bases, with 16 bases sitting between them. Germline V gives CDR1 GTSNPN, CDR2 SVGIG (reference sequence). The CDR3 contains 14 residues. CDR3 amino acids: CAWSRIANSHEQYF. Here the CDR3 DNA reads TGTGCCTGGAGTAGAATAGCAAATTCCCACGAGCAGTACTTC.

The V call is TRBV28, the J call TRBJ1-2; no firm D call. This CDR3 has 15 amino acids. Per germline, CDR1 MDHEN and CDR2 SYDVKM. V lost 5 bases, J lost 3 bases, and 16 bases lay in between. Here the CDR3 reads CASSHGLGRDYGYTF. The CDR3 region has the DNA TGTGCCAGCAGTCACGGCCTGGGGAGGGACTATGGCTACACCTTC.

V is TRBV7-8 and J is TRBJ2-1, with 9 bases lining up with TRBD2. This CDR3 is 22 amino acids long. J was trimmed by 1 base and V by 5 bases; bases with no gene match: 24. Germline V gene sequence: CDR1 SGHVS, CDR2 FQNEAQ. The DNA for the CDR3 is TGTGCCAGCAGCCCCTGGGTGGCTAGCGGGAAACCTGCTGTTAAGTCCTACAATGAGCAGTTCTTC. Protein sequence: CASSPWVASGKPAVKSYNEQFF. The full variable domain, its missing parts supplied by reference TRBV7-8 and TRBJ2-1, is GAGVSQSPRYKVAKRGQDVALRCDPISGHVSLFWYQQALGQGPEFLTYFQNEAQLDKSGLPSDRFFAERPEGSVSTLKIQRTQQEDSAVYLCASSPWVASGKPAVKSYNEQFFGPGTRLTVL.

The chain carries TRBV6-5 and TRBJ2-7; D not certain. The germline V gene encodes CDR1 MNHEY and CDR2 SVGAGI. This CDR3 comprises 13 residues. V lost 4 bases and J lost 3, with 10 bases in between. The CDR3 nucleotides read TGTGCCAGCAGTTCCCGATCAAACTACGAGCAGTACTTC. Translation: CASSSRSNYEQYF.